Shown below are 6 T cell receptor beta chains from a single sample sequenced in a study of T cell responses to AZD1222 COVID-19 vaccine. This table comes from immunoSEQ multiplex PCR, and its TCRdb copy is limited to in-frame clones, with some not included. The sample carries 110,000 to 150,000 clones, 92% recorded once. The source material was peripheral blood, sampled 28 days after the second AZD1222 dose. The receptors come from an adult who received the AZD1222 COVID-19 vaccine.

The gene calls are TRBV19 and TRBJ2-7; a possible D gene is TRBD1 (6 bases). The V gene lost 6 bases and the J gene lost 1 base, with 13 bases spanning the gap. Germline V gene lookup returns CDR1 LNHDA and CDR2 SQIVND (reference sequence). The CDR3 loop spans 14 amino acids. CDR3 in amino acids: CASSTQQGSYEQYF. For the CDR3, the DNA is TGTGCCAGTAGCACTCAACAGGGATCCTACGAGCAGTACTTC. Supplemented by reference TRBV19 and TRBJ2-7, the full variable domain reads DGGITQSPKYLFRKEGQNVTLSCEQNLNHDAMYWYRQDPGQGLRLIYYSQIVNDFQKGDIAEGYSVSREKKESFPLTVTSAQKNPTAFYLCASSTQQGSYEQYFGPGTRLTVT.

This chain joins TRBV7-2 and TRBJ2-5; D is perhaps TRBD2 (5 bases). Germline assignment: CDR1 SGHTA and CDR2 FQGNSA. V was trimmed by 1 base and J by 1 base, leaving 10 bases between them. The CDR3 totals 15 residues. CDR3 nucleotide sequence: TGTGCCAGCAGCTTAGATGCTAGCAGCCAAGAGACCCAGTACTTC. Amino acid sequence: CASSLDASSQETQYF.

This chain connects TRBV19 to TRBJ1-1; D not resolved. Between the trimmed V and J ends, which lost 1 base and 1 base, there was a span of 10 bases. The CDR3 extends over 15 amino acids. In germline, CDR1 is LNHDA, CDR2 SQIVND (reference sequence). The CDR3 coding sequence is TGTGCCAGTAGTATAGCTAGGCGCCGGAACACTGAAGCTTTCTTT. Translation gives CASSIARRRNTEAFF. The variable domain in full, with the rest retrieved from reference TRBV19 and TRBJ1-1, is DGGITQSPKYLFRKEGQNVTLSCEQNLNHDAMYWYRQDPGQGLRLIYYSQIVNDFQKGDIAEGYSVSREKKESFPLTVTSAQKNPTAFYLCASSIARRRNTEAFFGQGTRLTVV.

The rearrangement joins TRBV11-2 to TRBJ1-6; TRBD1 aligns across 7 bases. Germline lookup yields CDR1 SGHAT and CDR2 FQNNGV. Losses at the gene ends were 0 bases for V and 14 bases for J; bases not matched to a gene: 4. The CDR3 sequence is 13 residues long. CDR3 nucleotide sequence: TGTGCCAGCAGCTTAGATCGAGACAGGGCCCTCCACTTT. It encodes CASSLDRDRALHF. The full variable domain, completed using reference TRBV11-2 and TRBJ1-6, is EAGVAQSPRYKIIEKRQSVAFWCNPISGHATLYWYQQILGQGPKLLIQFQNNGVVDDSQLPKDRFSAERLKGVDSTLKIQPAKLEDSAVYLCASSLDRDRALHFGNGTRLTVT.

The chain has TRBV7-9 and TRBJ2-7; TRBD2 aligns across 7 bases. CDR1 is SEHNR, CDR2 FQNEAQ, per germline (reference sequence). The CDR3 sequence is 14 residues long. V trimming: 0 bases; J trimming: 5 bases; junction bases outside the gene matches: 4. CDR3 sequence: CASSLAGGFHEQYF. In nucleotides, the CDR3 is TGTGCCAGCAGCTTAGCGGGAGGGTTCCACGAGCAGTACTTC.

On this clone: The same CDR3 is also encoded by other DNA sequences in this sample. The chain is built from TRBV18 and TRBJ1-1; no reliable D call. V lost 3 bases, J lost 0 bases, and 5 bases lay in between. The CDR3 is 13 residues long. The V gene's germline CDR1 is KGHSH and CDR2 LQKENI. The CDR3 sequence: CASSPGLNTEAFF. The CDR3 nucleotides read TGTGCCAGCTCACCCGGGCTGAACACTGAAGCTTTCTTT.